The 15 T cell receptor beta chains presented below share a single source sample, sequenced in a study of T cells in women clearing cervical HPV infection. Here immunoSEQ multiplex PCR was the method, and the copy in TCRdb shows in-frame clones only, minus some. Here the sample table reports roughly 24,000 clones. Sequenced sample: blood buffy coat. Source of these receptors: a woman aged 18-70 years with a cervical HPV16 infection that either progressed to CIN3+ or cleared (not recorded which).

To note about this clone: The CDR3 end is not reached by the read, which stops 3 residues before it; the germline J gene fills it in. This chain joins TRBV5-1 and TRBJ2-5, with a weak D call TRBD2 (6 bases). This CDR3 is built from 13 residues. Trimming removed 9 bases at V and 4 bases at J, with 16 bases between. Per the germline V gene, CDR1 is SGHRS and CDR2 is YFSETQ. The CDR3 spells CATTGAGGETQYF. CDR3 bases read: TGCGCCACCACCGGAGCGGGTGGAGAGACC.

For this clone: The missing CDR3 end, 3 residues past where the read stops, is filled in from the germline J gene. The chain uses TRBV10-3 and TRBJ2-7, with unresolved D. V was pared by 7 bases and J by 3 bases, with 13 bases between. Germline V gene data show CDR1 as ENHRY and CDR2 as SYGVKD. CDR3 size: 13 residues. CDR3 region: CAIKSSSNYEQYF. The part of the CDR3 DNA that was read is TGTGCCATCAAGAGCTCTTCAAACTACGAG.

Notes on this clone: From the germline J gene comes the end of the CDR3, since the read stops 3 residues before it. The J gene is TRBJ2-7, the V gene TRBV19, with 7 bases fitting TRBD1. CDR1 and CDR2 from the germline V gene are LNHDA and SQIVND (reference sequence). V shed 5 bases, J shed 3 bases, and the junction held 7 bases outside the gene matches. The length of the CDR3 is 14 residues. The CDR3 is CASSVTGARYEQYF. The sequenced part of the CDR3 DNA is TGTGCCAGTAGTGTTACAGGGGCGCGCTACGAG.

In the case of this clone: The CDR3 end is not reached by the read, which stops 3 residues before it; the germline J gene fills it in. The chain joins TRBV30 to TRBJ2-3, with 10 nucleotides matching TRBD2. CDR3 length equals 16 residues. The germline CDR1 and CDR2 sequences are GTSNPN and SVGIG (reference sequence). V was clipped by 0 bases and J by 5 bases; unmatched bases: 8. CDR3 loop: CAWSVLVAGGLDTQYF. The CDR3 DNA, read in part, is TGTGCCTGGAGTGTCCTCGTAGCGGGAGGACTAGATACG.

On this clone: The read terminates 3 residues before the CDR3 end, so the remaining end is supplied by the germline J gene. This chain links TRBV7-7 with TRBJ2-3; TRBD2 might be the D (5 bases). The CDR3 totals 14 residues. Germline V gene data show CDR1 as SSHAT and CDR2 as FNYEAQ (reference sequence). CDR3 residues: CASSSGGRSETQYF. Partial CDR3 DNA: TGTGCCAGCAGCTCCGGAGGAAGAAGCGAGACG.

Notes on this clone: Coverage ceases 3 residues before the CDR3 finishes, and the germline J gene fills in the end. The chain recombines TRBV29-1 with TRBJ2-7, with a weak D call TRBD2 (6 bases). The length of the CDR3 is 14 residues. Between the trimmed V and J ends, which lost 6 bases and 2 bases, there was a span of 17 bases. Germline CDR1 is SQVTM and CDR2 is ANQGSEA. CDR3 residues: CSVPGWLAPYEQYF. CDR3 DNA (partial): TGCAGCGTGCCAGGATGGCTAGCGCCCTACGAG.

As concerns this clone: From the germline J gene comes the end of the CDR3, since the read stops 3 residues before it. This sequence joins TRBV29-1 and TRBJ2-3, with TRBD1 matching over 9 bases. Germline CDR1 SQVTM, CDR2 ANQGSEA. The CDR3 is 15 residues long. Trimming removed 3 bases from V and 4 bases from J; junction bases left unmatched: 8. This chain's CDR3 is CSVDLLGQGPDTQYF. Incomplete CDR3 DNA: TGCAGCGTTGATCTTCTGGGACAGGGTCCAGATACG.

Note on this clone: The read terminates 3 residues ahead of where the CDR3 ends, so the germline J gene completes it. J is TRBJ1-1 and V is TRBV20-1; D gene unclear. The CDR3 is 14 amino acids. In germline, CDR1 is DFQATT, CDR2 SNEGSKA (reference sequence). The V and J ends lost 0 bases and 1 base respectively, with 9 bases between them. The CDR3 bases that were read are TGCAGTGCTAGAGATCTGGCGGCGAACACTGAA. Encoded protein: CSARDLAANTE. The entire CDR3 protein is CSARDLAANTEAFF.

The CDR3: CASSFGGSSYNEQFF. The covered CDR3 bases are TGTGCCAGCAGCTTCGGGGGGTCCTCCTACAATGAG. The chain carries TRBV7-8 and TRBJ2-1, with 7 bases identical to TRBD2. The read ends 3 residues shy of where the CDR3 ends; the end is completed using the germline J gene. The V and J ends lost 3 bases and 0 bases, in that order; junction bases with no gene match: 2. The CDR3 runs 15 residues. Germline assignment: CDR1 SGHVS and CDR2 FQNEAQ. Full variable domain (remainder filled in from reference TRBV7-8 and TRBJ2-1): GAGVSQSPRYKVAKRGQDVALRCDPISGHVSLFWYQQALGQGPEFLTYFQNEAQLDKSGLPSDRFFAERPEGSVSTLKIQRTQQEDSAVYLCASSFGGSSYNEQFFGPGTRLTVL.

Worth noting for this clone: The sequence runs out 3 residues before the end of the CDR3; the remainder is reconstructed from the germline J gene. The chain uses TRBV28 and TRBJ2-5; 8 nucleotides line up with TRBD1. Germline V CDR1 and CDR2: MDHEN, SYDVKM. V dropped 5 bases and J dropped 5; count of bases not matched to a gene: 10. The CDR3 has 15 amino acids. The CDR3 DNA, read in part, is TGTGCCAGCAGTGAACCGACAGGGGCAGGGGAGACC. It translates to CASSEPTGAGET. The whole CDR3 is CASSEPTGAGETQYF.

As concerns this clone: The missing CDR3 end, 3 residues past where the read stops, is filled in from the germline J gene. The rearrangement uses TRBV30 and TRBJ2-7, with a weak D call TRBD1 (6 bases). The V gene lost 5 bases and the J gene lost 2 bases, with 16 bases spanning the gap. The CDR3 has 14 residues. CDR1 is GTSNPN and CDR2 is SVGIG in the germline V gene (reference sequence). CDR3: CAWPSGTLTYEQYF. CDR3 bases read: TGTGCCTGGCCTTCCGGGACACTTACCTACGAG.

In the case of this clone: Read coverage stops 3 residues before the CDR3 terminus; the germline J gene supplies the remainder. The chain carries TRBV7-2 and TRBJ1-1; weak D call: TRBD1 (5 bases). Germline loops: CDR1 SGHTA, CDR2 FQGNSA. This CDR3 spans 16 amino acids. The part of the CDR3 DNA that was read is TGTGCCAGCAGCTTAGCCGTAGGGGTGGAGTCTGATACG. It specifies CASSLAVGVESDT. The full CDR3 protein is CASSLAVGVESDTAFF.

Concerning this clone itself: The observed sequence ends 3 residues before the CDR3 terminus, with the missing tail filled in from the germline J gene. J is TRBJ1-1 and V is TRBV19, with D possibly being TRBD1 (5 bases). This CDR3 is built from 13 residues. V was shortened by 3 bases and J by 1 base, with 6 bases between the two germline ends. Germline values: CDR1 LNHDA, CDR2 SQIVND (reference sequence). CDR3 DNA (partial): TGTGCCAGTAGTATTGGACAGAACACTGAA. Its protein is CASSIGQNTE. The full CDR3 is CASSIGQNTEAFF.

Notes on this clone: The CDR3 extends 3 residues past the end of the read, so its final part is completed from the germline J gene. This chain uses TRBV7-2 with TRBJ1-2, with 7 bases matching TRBD1. The CDR3 is made up of 13 amino acids. The trim removed 5 bases at V and 4 bases at J, leaving 4 bases unmatched. The germline gives CDR1 SGHTA, CDR2 FQGNSA. The covered CDR3 bases are TGTGCCAGCAGCCGGGACAGCCTCTATGGC. Protein: CASSRDSLYG. The CDR3 reads in full as CASSRDSLYGYTF.

For this clone: The read terminates 3 residues before the CDR3 end, so the remaining end is supplied by the germline J gene. The gene calls are TRBV4-2 and TRBJ1-6, with D unclear. Germline CDR1 is LGHNA and CDR2 is YNFKEQ. The CDR3 loop spans 15 amino acids. V lost 0 bases and J lost 10, with 13 bases in between. CDR3 sequence: CASSQEAAARSPLHF. CDR3 bases read: TGTGCCAGCAGCCAAGAAGCCGCTGCTCGATCACCC.